The sequence of this T cell receptor (beta chain) was determined in a study of shared clonotypes between healthy human individuals. V was shortened by 9 bases and J by 4 bases, with 30 bases between the two germline ends. This CDR3 is built from 18 residues. Per the germline V gene, CDR1 is LNHDA and CDR2 is SQIVND (reference sequence). For this clone: Its antigen is unknown.

TCRdb's table, derived via immunoSEQ multiplex PCR, lists solely in-frame clones and lacks some. The table has about 2.1 million clones, 85% to 95% seen once. Study-wide findings and caveats: Represented genetic and exposure-history diversity was restricted by having few donors.

Terminally differentiated effector memory CD45RA+ cells were left out of the naive CD8 fraction, which was CD45RO-negative and positively selected for CCR7. The chain employs TRBV19 and TRBJ1-1, with a weak D call TRBD1 (5 bases). The sequence derives from a man between 18 and 35 years old in good health. Some clones in this sample may be carry-over from other donors' samples. The material sequenced was naive CD8+ T cells from PBMCs. Here the CDR3 reads CASFIDKGPAGGGTEAFF. In nucleotides, the CDR3 is TGTGCCAGCTTCATCGATAAGGGCCCTGCCGGGGGGGGCACTGAAGCTTTCTTT.